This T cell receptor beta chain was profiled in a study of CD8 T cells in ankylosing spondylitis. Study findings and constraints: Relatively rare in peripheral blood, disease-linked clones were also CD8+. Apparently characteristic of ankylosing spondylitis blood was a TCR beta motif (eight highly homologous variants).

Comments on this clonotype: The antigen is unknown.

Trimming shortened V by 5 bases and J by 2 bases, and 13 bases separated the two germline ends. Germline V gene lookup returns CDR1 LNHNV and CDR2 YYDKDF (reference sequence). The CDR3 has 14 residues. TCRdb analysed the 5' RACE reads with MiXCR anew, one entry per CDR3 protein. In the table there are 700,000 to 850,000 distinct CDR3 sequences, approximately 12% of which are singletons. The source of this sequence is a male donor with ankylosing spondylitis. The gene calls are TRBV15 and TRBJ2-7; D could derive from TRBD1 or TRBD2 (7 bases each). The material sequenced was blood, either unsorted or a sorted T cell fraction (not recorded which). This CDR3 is CATSQGGPTYEQYF. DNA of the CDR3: TGTGCCACCAGCCAGGGGGGGCCGACCTACGAGCAGTACTTC.